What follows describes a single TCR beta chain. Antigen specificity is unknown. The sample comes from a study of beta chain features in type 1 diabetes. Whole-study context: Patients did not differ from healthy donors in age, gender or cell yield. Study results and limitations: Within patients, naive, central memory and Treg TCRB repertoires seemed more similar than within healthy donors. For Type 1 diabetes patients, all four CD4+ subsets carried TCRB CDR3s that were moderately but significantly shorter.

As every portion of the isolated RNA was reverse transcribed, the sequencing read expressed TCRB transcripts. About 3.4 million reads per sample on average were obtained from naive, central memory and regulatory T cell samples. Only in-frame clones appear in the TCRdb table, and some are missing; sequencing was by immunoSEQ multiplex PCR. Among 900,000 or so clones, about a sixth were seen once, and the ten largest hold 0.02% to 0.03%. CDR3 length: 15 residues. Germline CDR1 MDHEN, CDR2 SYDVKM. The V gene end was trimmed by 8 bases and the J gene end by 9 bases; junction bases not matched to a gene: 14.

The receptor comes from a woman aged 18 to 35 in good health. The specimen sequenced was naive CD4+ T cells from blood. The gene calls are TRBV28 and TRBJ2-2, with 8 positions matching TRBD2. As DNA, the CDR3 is TGTGCCAGCGCGGTAGGCGGGAGGCCCTCCCGGGAGCTGTTTTTT. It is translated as CASAVGGRPSRELFF.